Sequencing of this T cell receptor (beta chain) was carried out in a study of blood T cell repertoires in COVID-19. Study at large: Collection of acute and convalescent COVID-19 samples took place in the United States, Italy and Spain.

As handled by the study authors: Amplification of reference gene primers provided the estimated nucleated cell counts. TCRdb's table, derived via immunoSEQ multiplex PCR, lists solely in-frame clones and lacks some. V, J and clone size were drawn from that table, and D and trimming were deduced from the DNA. There are under 95,000 clones in the sample; 70% to 75% occur only once, and 5% to 6% lies in the top ten. This CDR3 is 15 amino acids long. Per the germline V gene, CDR1 is KGHDR and CDR2 is SFDVKD. Trimming took off 8 bases at V and 2 bases at J, with 16 bases between the two ends. This chain links TRBV24-1 with TRBJ2-3, with a possible D match to TRBD1 (6 bases). Material: peripheral blood. The receptor was derived from a man aged 50-59 years with active or convalescent COVID-19. This chain's CDR3 is CATNDHREATDTQYF. In nucleotides, the CDR3 is TGTGCCACCAACGACCACAGGGAAGCCACAGATACGCAGTATTTT.